This T cell receptor (beta chain) was identified in a study of T cell changes during pregnancy in multiple sclerosis. V was trimmed by 1 base and J by 0 bases, leaving 6 bases between them. The CDR3 covers 14 residues. The V gene's germline CDR1 is SGHVS and CDR2 FNYEAQ. For this clone: This sample includes further DNA sequences coding for the same CDR3.

Only in-frame clones appear in the TCRdb table, and some are missing; sequencing was by immunoSEQ multiplex PCR. This sample has 100,000 to 140,000 clones, with under 95% found just once. This clonotype originated in a female donor in good health, enrolled as a control in a pregnancy study. The genes are TRBV7-6 and TRBJ1-1, with no clear D. Sequences were derived from peripheral blood, sampled in the third trimester of pregnancy. CDR3 protein: CASSLGALNTEAFF. The CDR3 region has the DNA TGTGCCAGCAGCTTAGGGGCTCTGAACACTGAAGCTTTCTTT.